What follows are 28 T cell receptor beta chains derived from one specimen sequenced in a study of cytomegalovirus exposure and HLA in healthy donors. PCR was performed using 60 Vbeta and 13 Jbeta primers. The repertoire was sequenced with immunoSEQ multiplex PCR; TCRdb's copy has only in-frame clones and lacks some. Counted here are some 130,000 clones, approximately 80% occurring once; the ten biggest clones make up around 2%. Sequenced material: PBMCs. The source of these receptors is a man younger than 45 in good health and CMV-seronegative.

This chain joins TRBV11-2 and TRBJ2-7; D may be TRBD2 (5 bases). V was cut by 5 bases and J by 4 bases, with 12 bases left in between. Looked up from germline, CDR1 is SGHAT and CDR2 is FQNNGV. The CDR3 is made up of 13 amino acids. The CDR3 region has the DNA TGTGCCAGCAGCCATGGACGGGGATACGAGCAGTACTTC. Its protein product is CASSHGRGYEQYF.

The chain joins TRBV2 to TRBJ1-5, with 7 bases matching TRBD1. The CDR3 is made up of 14 amino acids. Trimming cost V 3 bases and J 3 bases; bases outside gene matches: 2. The germline V gene encodes CDR1 SNHLY and CDR2 FYNNEI. CDR3 protein: CASSDRGVNQPQHF. As DNA, the CDR3 is TGTGCCAGCAGTGACAGGGGGGTCAATCAGCCCCAGCATTTT.

Worth noting for this clone: Relative to the germline gene, one junction end is altered; a read error may explain this. This sequence joins TRBV7-9 and TRBJ2-3; 10 bases are shared with TRBD1. The CDR3 runs 12 residues. Germline CDR1 is SEHNR and CDR2 is FQNEAQ (reference sequence). CDR3 residues: CASSPEGQGRDF. The CDR3 DNA is TGTGCCAGCAGCCCCGAGGGACAGGGGCGGGATTTT.

V usage is TRBV28 and J usage is TRBJ1-1, with 9 bases that match TRBD1. The V gene's germline CDR1 is MDHEN and CDR2 SYDVKM. This CDR3 contains 14 residues. Unmatched junction bases numbered 3, after V lost 3 bases and J lost 4 bases. CDR3 protein: CASSLGQGGTEAFF. The DNA of the CDR3 is TGTGCCAGCAGTTTGGGACAGGGCGGCACTGAAGCTTTCTTT.

This chain joins TRBV9 and TRBJ2-1; the match to TRBD2 covers 8 bases. Germline lookup yields CDR1 SGDLS and CDR2 YYNGEE. After removal of 2 bases from V and 8 bases from J, the junction contained 6 bases not matched to a gene. This CDR3 is 14 amino acids long. The chain's CDR3 is CASSVAGGGDEQFF. The CDR3 DNA is TGTGCCAGCAGCGTCGCGGGAGGAGGGGATGAGCAGTTCTTC.

The J gene is TRBJ2-3, the V gene TRBV2; 12 nucleotides match TRBD2. Unmatched junction bases numbered 4, after V lost 6 bases and J lost 0 bases. The CDR3 extends over 16 amino acids. Germline CDR1 and CDR2: SNHLY and FYNNEI. The CDR3 is CASRDGLAGSTDTQYF. The CDR3 nucleotides are TGTGCCAGCAGGGACGGACTAGCGGGGAGCACAGATACGCAGTATTTT.

The gene calls are TRBV27 and TRBJ2-1, with D perhaps TRBD1 (5 bases). Germline V gene lookup returns CDR1 MNHEY and CDR2 SMNVEV (reference sequence). With 4 bases removed from V and 4 bases from J, the gap between germline ends came to 11 bases. This CDR3 is 14 amino acids long. This CDR3 is CASSSRAGYNEQFF. DNA for the CDR3: TGTGCCAGCAGTTCCAGAGCAGGGTACAATGAGCAGTTCTTC.

The chain combines TRBV9 with TRBJ2-4; D possibly corresponds to TRBD1 (5 bases). The CDR3 sequence is 16 residues long. Between the trimmed V and J ends, which lost 0 bases and 1 base, there was a span of 11 bases. Germline V CDR1 and CDR2: SGDLS, YYNGEE. Here the CDR3 DNA reads TGTGCCAGCAGCGTAGGGGGCAGCGTGGCCAAAAACATTCAGTACTTC. Protein: CASSVGGSVAKNIQYF.

The chain links TRBV7-3 to TRBJ2-1, with 7 bases aligning to TRBD1. Trimming took 5 bases from V and 2 from J; bases not matched to a gene: 9. The CDR3 length is 16 residues. Germline CDR1 reads SGHTA; CDR2 reads FQGTGA. The CDR3 DNA sequence: TGTGCCAGCAGCCCTCAAACCGGGACAGCCTACAATGAGCAGTTCTTC. It specifies CASSPQTGTAYNEQFF. The variable domain in full, completed from reference TRBV7-3 and TRBJ2-1, reads GAGVSQTPSNKVTEKGKYVELRCDPISGHTALYWYRQSLGQGPEFLIYFQGTGAADDSGLPNDRFFAVRPEGSVSTLKIQRTERGDSAVYLCASSPQTGTAYNEQFFGPGTRLTVL.

This chain's CDR3 is CASSIDGAGYEQYF. The CDR3 coding sequence is TGTGCCAGTAGTATAGATGGCGCAGGCTACGAGCAGTACTTC. The V call is TRBV19, the J call TRBJ2-7, with D uncertain. Looked up from germline, CDR1 is LNHDA and CDR2 is SQIVND (reference sequence). The CDR3 runs to 14 residues. Trimming stripped 0 bases from V and 3 bases from J, with 9 bases between.

This chain joins TRBV5-1 and TRBJ2-1; D perhaps matches TRBD1 (6 bases). The ends were cut back, 0 bases at V and 6 bases at J, with 13 bases in the middle. This CDR3 is 15 amino acids long. The germline gives CDR1 SGHRS, CDR2 YFSETQ. CDR3 nucleotides: TGCGCCAGCAGCTTGGCCGAGGGACAAGTCAATGAGCAGTTCTTC. Protein: CASSLAEGQVNEQFF.

The rearrangement joins TRBV5-6 to TRBJ1-2; D possibly corresponds to TRBD1 (5 bases). The germline CDR1 and CDR2 sequences are SGHDT and YYEEEE. V gave up 3 bases and J gave up 2 bases, with 14 bases separating them. This CDR3 is 15 amino acids long. The CDR3 loop is CASSSVGRANYGYTF. In DNA form, the CDR3 reads TGTGCCAGCAGCTCCGTGGGCAGGGCGAACTATGGCTACACCTTC.

In its sample, this clone was seen once. The chain has TRBV6-5 and TRBJ1-2; no clear D gene. The CDR3 contains 14 residues. The V gene's germline CDR1 is MNHEY and CDR2 SVGAGI. Trimming removed 2 bases from V and 6 bases from J, with 13 bases in between. In DNA, the CDR3 is TGTGCCAGCAGTTACCCGACACGGGGAGATGGCTACACCTTC. It specifies CASSYPTRGDGYTF.

Points on this clone: The junction does not match germline at one end; this may be a read error. This chain links TRBV7-9 with TRBJ2-2, with D maybe TRBD1 (6 bases). The CDR3 extends over 15 amino acids. Germline V gene sequence: CDR1 SEHNR, CDR2 FQNEAQ (reference sequence). CDR3 loop: CSSSLSTGYDGELFF. The CDR3, as DNA: TGTTCCAGCAGCTTAAGTACAGGGTATGACGGGGAGCTGTTTTTT.

The J gene is TRBJ2-7, the V gene TRBV28, with 10 bases identical to TRBD2. V lost 2 bases, J lost 4 bases, and 8 bases stayed unmatched. The CDR3 has 16 residues. Germline-derived CDR1 and CDR2 are MDHEN and SYDVKM. The CDR3 bases are TGTGCCAGCAGTTTACCCCTAGCGGGAGTATTATACGAGCAGTACTTC. This encodes CASSLPLAGVLYEQYF.

The CDR3 DNA is TGTGCCAGTTGCTCTAGTCCTAACTCCTACAATGAGCAGTTCTTC. Translating it yields CASCSSPNSYNEQFF. The rearrangement uses TRBV19 and TRBJ2-1; D is undetermined. V lost 8 bases, J lost 0 bases, and 14 bases lay in between. The CDR3 loop spans 15 amino acids. The V gene's germline CDR1 is LNHDA and CDR2 SQIVND (reference sequence).

This chain connects TRBV5-1 to TRBJ2-5; D unresolved. The germline V gene has CDR1 SGHRS and CDR2 YFSETQ. This CDR3 is built from 13 residues. Between the trimmed V and J ends, which lost 7 bases and 5 bases, there was a span of 15 bases. This chain's CDR3 is CASAQYPGETQYF. The CDR3 nucleotides read TGCGCCAGCGCACAATACCCCGGGGAGACCCAGTACTTC.

V gene TRBV2 combines with J gene TRBJ2-4, with D tentatively TRBD2 (5 bases). This CDR3 comprises 18 residues. Germline V CDR1 and CDR2: SNHLY, FYNNEI. The ends were cut back, 3 bases at V and 0 bases at J, with 18 bases in the middle. The CDR3, as DNA: TGTGCCAGCAGTGACGGCCGACTCACTAGTGGAGCCAAAAACATTCAGTACTTC. Translating gives CASSDGRLTSGAKNIQYF.

This clone has a single count. The chain employs TRBV20-1 and TRBJ1-4; no reliable D call. Trimming shortened V by 5 bases and J by 12 bases, and 13 bases separated the two germline ends. Germline CDR1 reads DFQATT; CDR2 reads SNEGSKA (reference sequence). This CDR3 is 11 amino acids long. The DNA for the CDR3 is TGCAGTGCTCGTCGAGGAGGGCAACTGTTTTTT. Residues: CSARRGGQLFF.

V usage is TRBV30 and J usage is TRBJ1-5; TRBD1 agrees at 10 bases. In germline, CDR1 is GTSNPN, CDR2 SVGIG (reference sequence). V shed 0 bases, J shed 8 bases, and the junction held 7 bases outside the gene matches. The CDR3 covers 15 residues. CDR3 in amino acids: CAWSVGPGQGKPQHF. CDR3 nucleotide sequence: TGTGCCTGGAGTGTAGGACCGGGACAGGGGAAGCCCCAGCATTTT.

The chain joins TRBV30 to TRBJ1-1; the match to TRBD1 covers 7 bases. CDR3 length equals 12 residues. V trimming: 5 bases; J trimming: 6 bases; junction bases outside the gene matches: 6. Germline CDR1 is GTSNPN and CDR2 is SVGIG (reference sequence). The DNA of the CDR3 is TGTGCCTGGGGCCGGGACAGCGCTGAAGCTTTCTTT. Its protein is CAWGRDSAEAFF.

The rearrangement uses TRBV27 and TRBJ2-1; 16 bases are a match to TRBD2. The V gene end was trimmed by 5 bases and the J gene end by 8 bases; junction bases not matched to a gene: 12. The CDR3 is 18 residues long. Per the germline V gene, CDR1 is MNHEY and CDR2 is SMNVEV (reference sequence). CDR3 sequence (DNA): TGTGCCAGCAGTGCCAATGAGGGACTAGCGGGAGGGGGGGATGAGCAGTTCTTC. It codes for CASSANEGLAGGGDEQFF.

This clone was counted between two and nine times. This rearrangement joins TRBV10-2 to TRBJ2-3, with D perhaps matching TRBD2 (6 bases). Germline V gives CDR1 WSHSY, CDR2 SAAADI. The length of the CDR3 is 16 residues. With 2 bases removed from V and 5 bases from J, the gap between germline ends came to 17 bases. CDR3 nucleotide sequence: TGCGCCAGCAGTGAGCCTTCGGCGGGGCGAGGAGATACGCAGTATTTT. Its protein product is CASSEPSAGRGDTQYF.

CDR3 nucleotide sequence: TGTGCCAGCTCACCCTTGACAGGGACTGTGGACGAGCAGTACTTC. It yields the protein CASSPLTGTVDEQYF. V gene TRBV18 combines with J gene TRBJ2-7, with D possibly matching TRBD1 (7 bases). V lost 3 bases, J lost 5 bases, and 17 bases lay in between. The germline CDR1 and CDR2 sequences are KGHSH and LQKENI. The CDR3 has 15 residues.

The chain carries TRBV7-9 and TRBJ2-5, with 12 bases that match TRBD2. This CDR3 has 17 amino acids. V lost 2 bases, J lost 4 bases, and 8 bases stayed unmatched. The V gene's germline CDR1 is SEHNR and CDR2 FQNEAQ (reference sequence). The CDR3 DNA reads TGTGCCAGCAGCTTATTCCCCGGACTAGCGGGAATAGAGACCCAGTACTTC. Translated: CASSLFPGLAGIETQYF.

This clone occurred once. The CDR3 DNA reads TGTGCCAGCAGCTTAGCTAGGCTAGCGCGAGAGGCTTTGGAGGAGCAGTACTTC. Translated: CASSLARLAREALEEQYF. This chain uses TRBV7-9 with TRBJ2-7, with D perhaps matching TRBD2 (6 bases). V was cut by 0 bases and J by 7 bases, with 25 bases left in between. From germline, CDR1 is SEHNR and CDR2 FQNEAQ (reference sequence). This CDR3 is 18 amino acids long.

This clone was seen only once. This CDR3 reads CASRLTSYSGNTIYF. In DNA, the CDR3 is TGTGCCAGCAGGCTGACATCGTACTCTGGAAACACCATATATTTT. The chain recombines TRBV6-6 with TRBJ1-3; D is uncertain. This CDR3 has 15 residues. Trimming removed 6 bases at V and 0 bases at J, with 12 bases between. Germline loops: CDR1 MNHNY, CDR2 SVGAGI (reference sequence).

V and J are TRBV5-6 and TRBJ2-7, with a possible D match to TRBD2 (7 bases). Trimming left V 7 bases short and J 0 bases short, with 23 bases between. Germline CDR1 is SGHDT and CDR2 is YYEEEE. The CDR3 is made up of 17 amino acids. In DNA form, the CDR3 reads TGTGCCAGCGACGACCTAAAGGGGGGGAGAGGCTCCTACGAGCAGTACTTC. Translating gives CASDDLKGGRGSYEQYF.